Below, 3 T cell receptor beta chains from the same sample are listed, as sequenced in a study of cytotoxic CD8 clonotypes in ibrutinib-treated CLL. The assay was immunoSEQ multiplex PCR, and TCRdb's table has in-frame clones only and misses some. The sample lists some 120,000 clones, around 84% occurring once. The source material was PBMCs, sampled after 24 months of ibrutinib treatment. The receptors were sampled from a human donor with chronic lymphocytic leukemia.

In its sample, this clone was seen many times. This chain connects TRBV11-2 to TRBJ2-2, with D possibly called TRBD1 or TRBD2 (6 bases each). Germline CDR1 SGHAT, CDR2 FQNNGV. V lost 1 base and J lost 5, with 11 bases in between. There are 15 residues in the CDR3. This chain's CDR3 is CASSLARGGTGELFF. CDR3 DNA: TGTGCCAGCAGCTTAGCCAGGGGAGGTACCGGGGAGCTGTTTTTT.

The rearrangement uses TRBV27 and TRBJ2-3; D is perhaps TRBD2 (6 bases). Looked up from germline, CDR1 is MNHEY and CDR2 is SMNVEV (reference sequence). The CDR3 length is 12 residues. Trimming pared 8 bases from V and 4 bases from J, leaving 10 bases between. The CDR3 loop is CASGGAADTQYF. CDR3 sequence (DNA): TGTGCCAGCGGAGGGGCCGCAGATACGCAGTATTTT.

The chain carries TRBV5-8 and TRBJ1-1; D is unclear. The germline V and J ends were trimmed by 4 bases and 1 base, with 8 bases remaining between them. Per germline, CDR1 SGHTS and CDR2 YDEGEE. CDR3 length equals 13 residues. CDR3 DNA: TGTGCCAGCAGCATTAAACGGAACACTGAAGCTTTCTTT. Translating gives CASSIKRNTEAFF.